Following are 9 T cell receptor beta chains from one sample sequenced in a study of OX40 agonist ivuxolimab in advanced cancers. Clones were sequenced by immunoSEQ multiplex PCR, and TCRdb holds only the in-frame ones, with some missing. The sample shows fewer than 95,000 clones, approximately 90% of them seen only once. The specimen was CD4+ or CD8+ T cells sorted from blood, collected in a trial of the OX40 agonist ivuxolimab. The receptor source for this set is an adult with an advanced solid tumor such as melanoma, head and neck, liver or kidney cancer.

The V gene is TRBV14, the J gene TRBJ2-7; 13 bases match TRBD2. Germline V lookup: CDR1 SGHDN, CDR2 FVKESK. The CDR3 sequence is 17 residues long. V trimming: 5 bases; J trimming: 3 bases; junction bases outside the gene matches: 10. The CDR3 DNA reads TGTGCCAGCAGCTCAGGGTACGGACTAGCGGGGGACTACGAGCAGTACTTC. Protein sequence: CASSSGYGLAGDYEQYF. The full variable domain, rest sourced from reference TRBV14 and TRBJ2-7, is EAGVTQFPSHSVIEKGQTVTLRCDPISGHDNLYWYRRVMGKEIKFLLHFVKESKQDESGMPNNRFLAERTGGTYSTLKVQPAELEDSGVYFCASSSGYGLAGDYEQYFGPGTRLTVT.

The table lists this clone with a few counts. This rearrangement joins TRBV7-2 to TRBJ2-3; 8 nucleotides line up with TRBD2. Germline V gene sequence: CDR1 SGHTA, CDR2 FQGNSA. The CDR3 is 14 amino acids. V lost 5 bases to trimming and J lost 6 bases; unmatched junction nucleotides: 7. The CDR3 spells CASSRSGGQDTQYF. The CDR3 nucleotides are TGTGCCAGCAGCCGATCGGGGGGGCAGGATACGCAGTATTTT.

The V call is TRBV27, the J call TRBJ2-1, with 7 bases matching TRBD1. The length of the CDR3 is 14 residues. The trim removed 5 bases at V and 2 bases at J, leaving 3 bases unmatched. The germline V gene has CDR1 MNHEY and CDR2 SMNVEV (reference sequence). In DNA, the CDR3 is TGTGCCAGCAGTCGGACAGGCCCCTACAATGAGCAGTTCTTC. Translating it yields CASSRTGPYNEQFF.

The chain carries TRBV13 and TRBJ2-5; D may be TRBD2 (5 bases). V lost 5 bases and J 0 bases, leaving 7 bases between the germline ends. Germline CDR1 and CDR2: PRHDT and FYEKMQ (reference sequence). This CDR3 has 13 amino acids. CDR3: CASSVAHQETQYF. CDR3 nucleotides: TGTGCCAGCAGCGTAGCGCACCAAGAGACCCAGTACTTC.

The chain is built from TRBV11-3 and TRBJ2-7; the D is unclear. Looked up from germline, CDR1 is SGHNT and CDR2 is YENEEA. The CDR3 runs to 14 residues. V dropped 4 bases and J dropped 4 bases, with 14 bases sitting between them. The CDR3 is CASSSLRTHYEQYF. As DNA, the CDR3 is TGTGCCAGCAGCTCCCTTAGGACCCATTACGAGCAGTACTTC.

J is TRBJ2-3 and V is TRBV9, with TRBD2 matching over 12 bases. V was clipped by 1 base and J by 3 bases; unmatched bases: 6. The CDR3 contains 17 residues. Looked up from germline, CDR1 is SGDLS and CDR2 is YYNGEE. CDR3 loop: CASSVLTTSGRTDTQYF. DNA for the CDR3: TGTGCCAGCAGCGTACTTACGACTAGCGGGAGAACAGATACGCAGTATTTT.

The rearrangement links TRBV27 to TRBJ1-5; 7 bases align to TRBD1. V was clipped by 8 bases and J by 4 bases; unmatched bases: 2. Per the germline V gene, CDR1 is MNHEY and CDR2 is SMNVEV (reference sequence). CDR3 length: 12 residues. CDR3 DNA: TGTGCCAGCCAGACAGGGAATCAGCCCCAGCATTTT. Its protein is CASQTGNQPQHF.

In nucleotides, the CDR3 is TGTGCCTGGAGTGGTCAAGGACTAGCGGGAGGGGAGCAGTTCTTC. This gives the protein CAWSGQGLAGGEQFF. V usage is TRBV30 and J usage is TRBJ2-1, with TRBD2 identical over 15 bases. The CDR3 consists of 15 residues. Trimming at V came to 1 base and at J to 10 bases, leaving 5 bases not matched to a gene. Germline assignment: CDR1 GTSNPN and CDR2 SVGIG (reference sequence).

The rearrangement joins TRBV19 to TRBJ2-3, with D perhaps matching TRBD2 (5 bases). The germline V gene has CDR1 LNHDA and CDR2 SQIVND (reference sequence). The V gene lost 3 bases and the J gene lost 2 bases, with 9 bases spanning the gap. The CDR3 covers 14 residues. The CDR3 DNA sequence: TGTGCCAGTAGTATGACCGGGGTCACAGATACGCAGTATTTT. Amino acid sequence: CASSMTGVTDTQYF.